These 13 T cell receptor beta chains were sequenced from one sample in a study of metastatic and nonmetastatic thyroid tumors. Thyroid surgery was performed in patients who had received no treatment beforehand. TCRdb reprocessed the PCR reads via MiXCR. The sample lists some 30,000 clones; about 19% were seen once. Sequencing was done on a sample of blood. Receptors originate from a female donor with papillary thyroid cancer or a benign thyroid nodule (not recorded which). Some clones in this sample may be carry-over from other donors' samples.

This clone was observed a handful of times. The V call is TRBV6-1, the J call TRBJ2-3; no firm D call. Trimming took 8 bases from V and 0 from J, leaving 3 bases between them. Germline V gene sequence: CDR1 MNHNS, CDR2 SASEGT. The CDR3 spans 11 residues. The CDR3 coding sequence is TGTGCCAGCTTAAGCACAGATACGCAGTATTTT. Amino acid sequence: CASLSTDTQYF.

This chain joins TRBV7-2 and TRBJ2-1; D call uncertain. This CDR3 comprises 12 residues. CDR1 and CDR2 from the germline V gene are SGHTA and FQGNSA. V lost 5 bases and J lost 5, with 7 bases in between. CDR3 coding DNA: TGTGCCAGCAGCCTAACACACAATGAGCAGTTCTTC. This sequence encodes CASSLTHNEQFF.

The chain links TRBV7-2 to TRBJ2-5; 10 bases fit TRBD1. Germline lookup yields CDR1 SGHTA and CDR2 FQGNSA. V dropped 2 bases and J dropped 5; count of bases not matched to a gene: 5. This CDR3 is built from 15 residues. The CDR3: CASSLQTGGGETQYF. The CDR3 coding sequence is TGTGCCAGCAGCTTACAGACAGGGGGCGGGGAGACCCAGTACTTC.

This clone was detected ten times or more. This may arise from a read error, as a much more abundant clone is one base away. V gene TRBV4-1 combines with J gene TRBJ2-2; perhaps TRBD2 as D (7 bases). The ends were cut back, 3 bases at V and 2 bases at J, with 22 bases in the middle. Germline CDR1 and CDR2: MGHRA and YSYEKL. The CDR3 has 19 amino acids. In nucleotides, the CDR3 is TGCGCCAGCAGCCAGAGGGGGGGGCTCAGAACCTCTAACACCGGGGAGCTGTTTTTT. This gives the protein CASSQRGGLRTSNTGELFF.

This clone was detected many times. The chain recombines TRBV19 with TRBJ1-1, with TRBD1 as a possible D gene (6 bases). V gave up 6 bases and J gave up 1 base, with 9 bases separating them. Germline V lookup: CDR1 LNHDA, CDR2 SQIVND (reference sequence). The CDR3 is made up of 13 amino acids. CDR3 residues: CASSPTGNTEAFF. In nucleotides, the CDR3 is TGTGCCAGTAGCCCGACAGGGAACACTGAAGCTTTCTTT.

The sample holds many counts of this clone. The genes are TRBV19 and TRBJ2-7; tentatively, D is TRBD1 (5 bases). V gave up 5 bases and J gave up 6 bases, with 14 bases separating them. The CDR3 runs to 13 residues. Germline values: CDR1 LNHDA, CDR2 SQIVND (reference sequence). The chain's CDR3 is CASSPQGFVEQYF. The DNA of the CDR3 is TGTGCCAGTAGTCCCCAGGGTTTTGTCGAGCAGTACTTC.

This clone was seen ten or more times. The V gene is TRBV18, the J gene TRBJ1-5; D is possibly TRBD1 (5 bases). The germline CDR1 and CDR2 sequences are KGHSH and LQKENI. The V and J ends lost 4 bases and 2 bases respectively, with 15 bases between them. This CDR3 has 16 residues. The CDR3 protein is CASSLQGRAGNQPQHF. CDR3 coding DNA: TGTGCCAGCTCACTCCAGGGCAGGGCGGGCAATCAGCCCCAGCATTTT.

The V gene is TRBV28, the J gene TRBJ1-2; the match to TRBD1 covers 9 bases. The ends lost 3 bases at V and 3 bases at J; junction bases unmatched: 8. Germline assignment: CDR1 MDHEN and CDR2 SYDVKM. This CDR3 is 16 amino acids long. In nucleotides, the CDR3 is TGTGCCAGCAGTTTGGACTTACAGGGGGCATACTATGGCTACACCTTC. Its protein product is CASSLDLQGAYYGYTF.

This clone appeared many times. The V and J genes are TRBV20-1 and TRBJ1-5; D ambiguous. Germline V gives CDR1 DFQATT, CDR2 SNEGSKA (reference sequence). Trimming removed 4 bases from V and 0 bases from J, with 13 bases in between. The CDR3 covers 15 residues. CDR3 in amino acids: CSATMWEASNQPQHF. The CDR3 DNA sequence: TGCAGTGCTACCATGTGGGAGGCTAGCAATCAGCCCCAGCATTTT.

This clone has ten or more counts. The J gene is TRBJ1-1, the V gene TRBV7-9; weak D call: TRBD1 (6 bases). Germline values: CDR1 SEHNR, CDR2 FQNEAQ (reference sequence). V was clipped by 5 bases and J by 3 bases, with 10 bases between them. This CDR3 comprises 13 residues. In DNA, the CDR3 is TGTGCCAGCAGCAGGGGGGAGGACACTGAAGCTTTCTTT. Translation gives CASSRGEDTEAFF. Based on the CDR3 plus reference TRBV7-9 and TRBJ1-1, the full variable domain is DTGVSQNPRHKITKRGQNVTFRCDPISEHNRLYWYRQTLGQGPEFLTYFQNEAQLEKSRLLSDRFSAERPKGSFSTLEIQRTEQGDSAMYLCASSRGEDTEAFFGQGTRLTVV.

V is TRBV7-3 and J is TRBJ2-7; no reliable D call. There are 14 residues in the CDR3. V was clipped by 5 bases and J by 0 bases, with 11 bases between them. The germline V gene has CDR1 SGHTA and CDR2 FQGTGA. Here the CDR3 reads CASSPSLGSYEQYF. Written as DNA, the CDR3 is TGTGCCAGCAGCCCAAGTTTGGGCTCCTACGAGCAGTACTTC.

This clone is medium-sized. J is TRBJ1-6 and V is TRBV11-2; 7 bases fit TRBD1. Germline CDR1 is SGHAT and CDR2 is FQNNGV. The CDR3 is 16 amino acids. Trimming cost V 5 bases and J 7 bases; bases outside gene matches: 11. The CDR3 region is CASSLGTGVRNSPLHF. The CDR3 DNA sequence: TGTGCCAGCAGCCTGGGAACAGGGGTAAGGAATTCACCCCTCCACTTT.

This chain joins TRBV6-1 and TRBJ2-5; TRBD2 matches at 7 bases. With V trimmed by 6 bases and J by 0 bases, 7 bases remained unmatched. Per the germline V gene, CDR1 is MNHNS and CDR2 is SASEGT. This CDR3 comprises 15 residues. CDR3 region: CASSKPGGDQETQYF. CDR3 bases: TGTGCCAGCAGCAAACCTGGGGGGGACCAAGAGACCCAGTACTTC.